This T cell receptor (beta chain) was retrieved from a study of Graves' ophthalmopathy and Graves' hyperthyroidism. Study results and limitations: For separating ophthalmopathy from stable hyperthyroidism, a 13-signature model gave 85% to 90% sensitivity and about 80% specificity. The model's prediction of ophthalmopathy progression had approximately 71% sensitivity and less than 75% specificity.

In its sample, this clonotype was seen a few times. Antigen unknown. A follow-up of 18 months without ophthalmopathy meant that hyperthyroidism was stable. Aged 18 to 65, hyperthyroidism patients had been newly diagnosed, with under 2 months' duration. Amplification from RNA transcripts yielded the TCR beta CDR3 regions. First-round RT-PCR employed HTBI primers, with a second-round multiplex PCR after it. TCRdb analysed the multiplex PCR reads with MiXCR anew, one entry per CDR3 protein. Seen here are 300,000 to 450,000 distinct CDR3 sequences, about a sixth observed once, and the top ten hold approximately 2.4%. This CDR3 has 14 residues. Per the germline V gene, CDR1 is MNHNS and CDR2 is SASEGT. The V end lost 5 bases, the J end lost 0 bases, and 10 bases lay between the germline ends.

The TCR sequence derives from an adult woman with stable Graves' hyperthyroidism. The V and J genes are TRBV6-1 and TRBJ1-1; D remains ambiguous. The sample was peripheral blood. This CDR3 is CASSKERMNTEAFF. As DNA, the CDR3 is TGTGCCAGCAGTAAAGAAAGGATGAACACTGAAGCTTTCTTT.